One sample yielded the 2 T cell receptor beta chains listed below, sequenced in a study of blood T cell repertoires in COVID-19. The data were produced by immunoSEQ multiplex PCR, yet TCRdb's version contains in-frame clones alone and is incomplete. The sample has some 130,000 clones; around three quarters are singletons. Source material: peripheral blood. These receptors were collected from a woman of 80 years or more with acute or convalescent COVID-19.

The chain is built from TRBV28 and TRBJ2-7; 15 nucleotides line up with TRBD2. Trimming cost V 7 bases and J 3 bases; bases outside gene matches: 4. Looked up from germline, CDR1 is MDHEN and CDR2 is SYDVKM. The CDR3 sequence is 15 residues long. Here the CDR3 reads CASIGTSGRSYEQYF. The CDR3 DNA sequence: TGTGCCAGCATAGGGACTAGCGGGAGGAGCTACGAGCAGTACTTC. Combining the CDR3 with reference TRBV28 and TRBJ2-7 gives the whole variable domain DVKVTQSSRYLVKRTGEKVFLECVQDMDHENMFWYRQDPGLGLRLIYFSYDVKMKEKGDIPEGYSVSREKKERFSLILESASTNQTSMYLCASIGTSGRSYEQYFGPGTRLTVT.

CDR3 amino acids: CASSLRQGASGYTF. The CDR3, as DNA: TGTGCCAGCAGTTTGCGACAGGGGGCCAGTGGCTACACCTTC. The genes are TRBV6-5 and TRBJ1-2; the match to TRBD1 covers 10 bases. The CDR3 is made up of 14 amino acids. Germline CDR1 MNHEY, CDR2 SVGAGI. V shed 4 bases and J 7 bases; nucleotides not matched to a gene: 6.